This T cell receptor (beta chain) was found in a study of cytomegalovirus exposure and HLA in healthy donors. Study background: Unique TCRs numbering some 80 million, obtained from HLA-typed donors, made up an early data release. Study-level findings and limits: Associated with HLA alleles at 0.05 false discovery rate in a later analysis were 15,000 to 20,000 TCR beta sequences.

V was shortened by 6 bases and J by 0 bases, with 13 bases between the two germline ends. This CDR3 has 15 residues. Germline lookup yields CDR1 MDHEN and CDR2 SYDVKM. 60 Vbeta and 13 Jbeta primers were used in PCR. TCRdb's table, derived via immunoSEQ multiplex PCR, lists solely in-frame clones and lacks some. The repertoire has 100,000 to 150,000 clones, roughly four fifths of them found once; the top ten carry 0.94%. This clone was counted a few times. Its specificity is not known. V gene TRBV28 combines with J gene TRBJ2-3; a weak D match, TRBD1 (5 bases). The receptor comes from a woman aged 55-75 years in good health and CMV-seronegative. The specimen sequenced was PBMCs. CDR3 in amino acids: CASSPTDPSTDTQYF. CDR3 coding DNA: TGTGCCAGCAGCCCGACAGATCCTAGCACAGATACGCAGTATTTT.